The clone carrying this TCR beta chain was seen at least ten times. Its specificity is not known. Patients selected for sequencing had displayed CD8+CD57+ cell expansion by flow cytometry. This entry belongs to a study of CD8+CD57+ T cells in acquired aplastic anemia. About the study: The average for DNA from sorted CD4+ and CD8+ cells was 3.2 ug. Study-wide results and caveats: Patients and controls shared twenty-nine CD8+ CDR3 sequences. Significant differences in CD8+ Simpson's diversity were not observed between patients and controls.

TCR beta VDJ and CDR3 were profiled, and genomic DNA was the template. TCRdb fed the reads into MiXCR, producing one record per CDR3 protein. This sample yields 150,000 to 200,000 distinct CDR3 sequences, of which 50% to 65% are seen a single time; 40% to 50% belongs to the top ten. The V gene end was trimmed by 1 base and the J gene end by 9 bases; junction bases not matched to a gene: 14. The CDR3 spans 18 residues. The germline gives CDR1 MGHRA, CDR2 YSYEKL. This receptor was taken from a human donor with aplastic anemia. The chain joins TRBV4-1 to TRBJ1-6; 8 bases align to TRBD1. The sequenced sample was sorted CD4+, CD8+, or CD8+CD57+ T cells (not recorded which) from PBMCs. CDR3 in DNA: TGCGCCAGCAGCCAAGGGTCCCCCCAGGGGGCCTGGGGTTCACCCCTCCACTTT. Protein product: CASSQGSPQGAWGSPLHF.